A single sample is the source of the 23 T cell receptor beta chains below, sequenced in a study of cytomegalovirus exposure and HLA in healthy donors. Primers for the PCR totalled 60 Vbeta and 13 Jbeta. Repertoires were generated with immunoSEQ multiplex PCR, while TCRdb's copy carries only in-frame clones and drops some. The table shows 110,000 to 150,000 clones, with around 80% occurring only once. Specimen: PBMCs. All receptors derive from a female donor in good health and CMV-seronegative.

This chain uses TRBV5-1 with TRBJ2-1; possibly TRBD2 for D (6 bases). Germline CDR1 is SGHRS and CDR2 is YFSETQ. Between the trimmed V and J ends, which lost 0 bases and 9 bases, there was a span of 16 bases. The CDR3 is 15 amino acids. The CDR3 spells CASSLVATSNGEQFF. DNA for the CDR3: TGCGCCAGCAGCTTGGTCGCGACTAGTAATGGTGAGCAGTTCTTC.

The chain uses TRBV5-1 and TRBJ2-3, with a weak D call TRBD2 (6 bases). Germline V gene sequence: CDR1 SGHRS, CDR2 YFSETQ. The V and J ends lost 0 bases and 6 bases respectively, with 11 bases between them. The CDR3 contains 14 residues. Here the CDR3 DNA reads TGCGCCAGCAGCTTGGGTTACGGAGGGGATACGCAGTATTTT. Its translation is CASSLGYGGDTQYF.

The chain has TRBV5-1 and TRBJ2-3; D uncertain. V dropped 0 bases and J dropped 5 bases, with 7 bases sitting between them. CDR3 length: 13 amino acids. Germline values: CDR1 SGHRS, CDR2 YFSETQ. In DNA form, the CDR3 reads TGCGCCAGCAGCTTGGCCATCGGAGATACGCAGTATTTT. Its protein is CASSLAIGDTQYF.

J is TRBJ1-1 and V is TRBV28; 10 bases fit TRBD1. Germline CDR1 and CDR2: MDHEN and SYDVKM. The J segment lost 6 bases and the V segment lost 6 bases, leaving 13 bases of the junction unmatched. CDR3 length: 16 amino acids. The CDR3 DNA follows: TGTGCCAGCAGGAGCCGGGACAGGGGTTGGGGGGCTGAAGCTTTCTTT. Its translation: CASRSRDRGWGAEAFF.

V is TRBV19 and J is TRBJ2-7; perhaps TRBD1 as D (6 bases). Germline V CDR1 and CDR2: LNHDA, SQIVND (reference sequence). The CDR3 loop spans 14 amino acids. Between the trimmed V and J ends, which lost 1 base and 2 bases, there was a span of 9 bases. CDR3 nucleotides: TGTGCCAGTAGTATAGTAGGGGGACCCTACGAGCAGTACTTC. Translated: CASSIVGGPYEQYF.

The chain couples TRBV6-1 to TRBJ2-5; the D is unclear. Trimming removed 5 bases at V and 5 bases at J, with 6 bases between. This CDR3 has 11 residues. Germline CDR1 and CDR2: MNHNS and SASEGT. This CDR3 is CASSRGETQYF. The CDR3 nucleotides are TGTGCCAGCAGTCGCGGCGAGACCCAGTACTTC.

The chain uses TRBV6-1 and TRBJ2-7, with 7 bases identical to TRBD2. Germline V lookup: CDR1 MNHNS, CDR2 SASEGT. V lost 4 bases to trimming and J lost 1 base; unmatched junction nucleotides: 7. This CDR3 spans 15 amino acids. The CDR3: CASSGLADRSYEQYF. The DNA of the CDR3 is TGTGCCAGCAGTGGACTAGCCGATAGATCCTACGAGCAGTACTTC.

As regards this clone: The junction departs from the called germline gene at one end, perhaps through a read error. This sequence joins TRBV5-4 and TRBJ1-2; D gene uncertain. The CDR3 is 12 amino acids. Germline V CDR1 and CDR2: SGHNT, YYREEE (reference sequence). The CDR3 is CSSTRRNYGYTF. Here the CDR3 DNA reads TGTTCCAGCACCCGTCGGAACTATGGCTACACCTTC.

The chain is built from TRBV5-1 and TRBJ2-2, with D unresolved. Looked up from germline, CDR1 is SGHRS and CDR2 is YFSETQ. V was pared by 0 bases and J by 0 bases, with 6 bases between. The CDR3 extends over 15 amino acids. This CDR3 reads CASSLEQTNTGELFF. The CDR3 bases are TGCGCCAGCAGCTTGGAGCAAACGAACACCGGGGAGCTGTTTTTT.

CDR3: CASTPMTGALTYTIYF. As DNA, the CDR3 is TGTGCCAGTACCCCGATGACAGGGGCGCTAACTTACACCATATATTTT. The chain combines TRBV19 with TRBJ1-3; TRBD1 matches 8 bases. V was clipped by 7 bases and J by 8 bases; unmatched bases: 16. Germline CDR1 is LNHDA and CDR2 is SQIVND (reference sequence). The CDR3 covers 16 residues.

The chain joins TRBV28 to TRBJ2-7; no clear D. The CDR3 runs 15 residues. V was pared by 5 bases and J by 2 bases, with 16 bases between. Per the germline V gene, CDR1 is MDHEN and CDR2 is SYDVKM. This chain's CDR3 is CASSASWPGTYEQYF. CDR3 bases: TGTGCCAGCAGTGCTTCGTGGCCAGGAACCTACGAGCAGTACTTC. Complete variable domain (other parts from reference TRBV28 and TRBJ2-7): DVKVTQSSRYLVKRTGEKVFLECVQDMDHENMFWYRQDPGLGLRLIYFSYDVKMKEKGDIPEGYSVSREKKERFSLILESASTNQTSMYLCASSASWPGTYEQYFGPGTRLTVT.

This chain links TRBV5-8 with TRBJ1-5; TRBD1 matches 8 bases. Germline CDR1 SGHTS, CDR2 YDEGEE. This CDR3 has 15 residues. V lost 4 bases, J lost 2 bases, and 5 bases stayed unmatched. In nucleotides, the CDR3 is TGTGCCAGCAGCCTCCAGGGGGCCGGCAATCAGCCCCAGCATTTT. Protein sequence: CASSLQGAGNQPQHF.

The gene calls are TRBV11-2 and TRBJ2-7, with 14 bases aligning to TRBD2. The germline CDR1 and CDR2 sequences are SGHAT and FQNNGV. With V trimmed by 5 bases and J by 6 bases, 9 bases remained unmatched. The CDR3 spans 16 residues. The chain's CDR3 is CASSPGGTSGSFEQYF. CDR3 DNA sequence: TGTGCCAGCAGCCCTGGGGGGACTAGCGGGAGTTTCGAGCAGTACTTC.

V and J are TRBV6-5 and TRBJ1-2; 9 bases align to TRBD1. Germline V lookup: CDR1 MNHEY, CDR2 SVGAGI. V trimming: 2 bases; J trimming: 5 bases; junction bases outside the gene matches: 9. The CDR3 has 16 amino acids. CDR3 sequence (DNA): TGTGCCAGCAGTTACGCGCCCCTGGGGACAGGGTATGGCTACACCTTC. Amino acid sequence: CASSYAPLGTGYGYTF.

This sequence joins TRBV5-4 and TRBJ1-1; tentative D call: TRBD1 (5 bases). This CDR3 has 15 residues. CDR1 is SGHNT and CDR2 is YYREEE in the germline V gene (reference sequence). Trimming removed 4 bases at V and 1 base at J, with 14 bases between. The CDR3 sequence is CASSPLRQQNTEAFF. The CDR3 DNA reads as TGTGCCAGCAGCCCGCTCCGACAGCAGAACACTGAAGCTTTCTTT.

The gene calls are TRBV6-5 and TRBJ2-1, with 9 bases identical to TRBD2. CDR1 MNHEY and CDR2 SVGAGI come from the germline V gene. V trimming: 4 bases; J trimming: 7 bases; junction bases outside the gene matches: 11. The CDR3 is 16 amino acids. CDR3 protein: CASSSPPRGLANEQFF. CDR3 nucleotides: TGTGCCAGCAGTTCACCCCCTCGCGGACTAGCGAATGAGCAGTTCTTC.

The chain couples TRBV19 to TRBJ1-1; D is uncertain. This CDR3 comprises 14 residues. CDR1 is LNHDA, CDR2 SQIVND, per germline (reference sequence). V was shortened by 6 bases and J by 7 bases, with 18 bases between the two germline ends. The CDR3 is CASSTFRGRIEAFF. As DNA, the CDR3 is TGTGCCAGTAGCACCTTTAGAGGGCGGATTGAAGCTTTCTTT.

This chain joins TRBV7-9 and TRBJ2-3; D gene uncertain. The CDR3 runs to 13 residues. The V gene's germline CDR1 is SEHNR and CDR2 FQNEAQ (reference sequence). V was pared by 1 base and J by 5 bases, with 7 bases between. The CDR3 DNA is TGTGCCAGCAGCTTAGTGAGACAAGATACGCAGTATTTT. Translating it yields CASSLVRQDTQYF.

This chain joins TRBV7-8 and TRBJ2-1, with 7 positions matching TRBD1. This CDR3 has 15 amino acids. V was pared by 5 bases and J by 6 bases, with 10 bases of the junction left unmatched. Germline lookup yields CDR1 SGHVS and CDR2 FQNEAQ. This chain's CDR3 is CASSPQTGFGNEQFF. In nucleotides, the CDR3 is TGTGCCAGCAGCCCCCAGACAGGGTTTGGCAATGAGCAGTTCTTC.

The J gene is TRBJ2-1, the V gene TRBV4-1; the D gene is possibly TRBD2 (7 bases). The CDR3 sequence is 16 residues long. Germline CDR1 reads MGHRA; CDR2 reads YSYEKL. The V and J ends lost 0 bases and 3 bases respectively, with 12 bases between them. The CDR3 DNA sequence: TGCGCCAGCAGCCAAGATAAGGGGGGGGGCTACAATGAGCAGTTCTTC. Its translation is CASSQDKGGGYNEQFF.

This clone was recorded a few times. This chain uses TRBV2 with TRBJ2-7, with TRBD2 matching over 12 bases. This CDR3 is built from 15 residues. The trim removed 4 bases at V and 5 bases at J, leaving 6 bases unmatched. The germline V gene encodes CDR1 SNHLY and CDR2 FYNNEI. The CDR3 DNA reads TGTGCCAGCAGTGCCACTAGCGGGAGGTCAAACGAGCAGTACTTC. The encoded protein is CASSATSGRSNEQYF.

The chain has TRBV18 and TRBJ2-6; TRBD1 aligns across 7 bases. This CDR3 region has 19 residues. Germline-derived CDR1 and CDR2 are KGHSH and LQKENI. With V trimmed by 5 bases and J by 0 bases, 13 bases remained unmatched. The CDR3 spells CASSSFTGTADSGANVLTF. The CDR3 nucleotides are TGTGCCAGCTCATCTTTTACCGGGACAGCGGACTCTGGGGCCAACGTCCTGACTTTC.

This chain uses TRBV28 with TRBJ1-5, with 8 bases matching TRBD1. J was trimmed by 3 bases and V by 7 bases; bases with no gene match: 11. CDR3 size: 16 residues. Germline V gene data show CDR1 as MDHEN and CDR2 as SYDVKM. CDR3 protein: CASTLQGGSTNQPQHF. The DNA of the CDR3 is TGTGCCAGCACCTTACAGGGGGGAAGCACCAATCAGCCCCAGCATTTT. Variable domain in full (rest from reference TRBV28 and TRBJ1-5): DVKVTQSSRYLVKRTGEKVFLECVQDMDHENMFWYRQDPGLGLRLIYFSYDVKMKEKGDIPEGYSVSREKKERFSLILESASTNQTSMYLCASTLQGGSTNQPQHFGDGTRLSIL.